Shown below are 10 T cell receptor beta chains from a single sample sequenced in a study of beta chain features in type 1 diabetes. Points from the study as a whole: Type 1 diabetes patients showed a moderate but significant shortening of TCRB CDR3s in all four CD4+ subsets.

The whole isolated RNA underwent reverse transcription, so sequencing captured expressed TCRB transcripts. Sequencing was performed with immunoSEQ multiplex PCR; in TCRdb, only in-frame clones are kept and a portion is missing. Of roughly 340,000 clones in the sample, approximately 12% are singletons; the top ten hold roughly 0.015%. Their antigen targets remain unknown. The sequenced sample was naive CD4+ T cells from blood. Receptors were obtained from a woman in her late teens or twenties with type 1 diabetes.

The chain combines TRBV28 with TRBJ2-7; a possible D gene is TRBD1 (5 bases). Trimming pared 4 bases from V and 7 bases from J, leaving 14 bases between. The CDR3 totals 13 residues. Germline values: CDR1 MDHEN, CDR2 SYDVKM. DNA for the CDR3: TGTGCCAGCAGTTCTCAGGGCCTAACGGAGCAGTACTTC. It specifies CASSSQGLTEQYF.

The CDR3 region has the DNA TGTGCCAGCAGCCCGGTAGCGGGAGGGAGATACAATGAGCAGTTCTTC. As protein: CASSPVAGGRYNEQFF. The chain uses TRBV11-2 and TRBJ2-1; 11 positions match TRBD2. Trimming removed 5 bases from V and 4 bases from J; junction bases left unmatched: 7. The CDR3 is 16 residues long. Germline V gives CDR1 SGHAT, CDR2 FQNNGV.

The V gene is TRBV30, the J gene TRBJ2-7; TRBD2 matches at 10 bases. The trim removed 2 bases at V and 4 bases at J, leaving 5 bases unmatched. CDR3 size: 14 residues. Germline V gene data show CDR1 as GTSNPN and CDR2 as SVGIG (reference sequence). The CDR3 loop is CAWSKAGGFYEQYF. CDR3 nucleotide sequence: TGTGCCTGGAGTAAAGCGGGAGGGTTTTACGAGCAGTACTTC.

This clone was seen a few times. The chain combines TRBV2 with TRBJ2-2, with TRBD2 identical over 8 bases. This CDR3 spans 16 amino acids. V lost 1 base, J lost 7 bases, and 8 bases stayed unmatched. Germline V gene lookup returns CDR1 SNHLY and CDR2 FYNNEI. CDR3 nucleotide sequence: TGTGCCAGCAGTGAAGGTCGAGCGGGAGCCGTCGGGGAGCTGTTTTTT. This codes for CASSEGRAGAVGELFF.

This clone appeared a few times. This sequence joins TRBV12-5 and TRBJ2-1; TRBD1 matches at 9 bases. The length of the CDR3 is 13 residues. The germline CDR1 and CDR2 sequences are LGHNT and FRNRAP. Losses at the gene ends were 7 bases for V and 6 bases for J; bases not matched to a gene: 4. This chain's CDR3 is CASAVTGGNEQFF. CDR3 sequence (DNA): TGTGCTAGTGCCGTGACAGGGGGCAATGAGCAGTTCTTC.

The V call is TRBV5-1, the J call TRBJ2-3; no clear D gene. CDR3 length: 13 amino acids. Germline-derived CDR1 and CDR2 are SGHRS and YFSETQ. The ends were cut back, 4 bases at V and 0 bases at J, with 6 bases in the middle. CDR3 sequence: CASSTTSTDTQYF. DNA of the CDR3: TGCGCCAGCAGCACGACTAGCACAGATACGCAGTATTTT.

Here the CDR3 DNA reads TGCGCCAGCAGCCAAGGAGAGACAGCCAGCTCTGGAAACACCATATATTTT. It translates to CASSQGETASSGNTIYF. This chain uses TRBV4-3 with TRBJ1-3; D is possibly TRBD1 (5 bases). Germline assignment: CDR1 LGHNA and CDR2 YSLEER. This CDR3 region has 17 residues. V was trimmed by 1 base and J by 0 bases, leaving 13 bases between them.

The CDR3 coding sequence is TGTGCCAGCAGCTTAGATCGGAATCAGCCCCAGCATTTT. It codes for CASSLDRNQPQHF. The rearrangement links TRBV7-7 to TRBJ1-5; D uncertain. V shed 1 base and J shed 4 bases, with 5 bases lying between them. This CDR3 region has 13 residues. CDR1 SSHAT and CDR2 FNYEAQ come from the germline V gene (reference sequence).

This clone occurred a few times. The chain joins TRBV4-3 to TRBJ2-2; D call uncertain. Germline CDR1 reads LGHNA; CDR2 reads YSLEER. The CDR3 spans 13 residues. V was pared by 1 base and J by 9 bases, with 9 bases between. CDR3: CASSQGFERELFF. Here the CDR3 DNA reads TGCGCCAGCAGCCAAGGGTTTGAGCGGGAGCTGTTTTTT.

V and J are TRBV9 and TRBJ2-4; TRBD2 is a possible D gene (6 bases). Germline V gene data show CDR1 as SGDLS and CDR2 as YYNGEE. The CDR3 loop spans 15 amino acids. V lost 3 bases, J lost 3 bases, and 13 bases lay in between. The DNA for the CDR3 is TGTGCCAGCAGCGCACGCGGGACGCTCAAAAACATTCAGTACTTC. It codes for CASSARGTLKNIQYF. The variable domain in full, completed from reference TRBV9 and TRBJ2-4, reads DSGVTQTPKHLITATGQRVTLRCSPRSGDLSVYWYQQSLDQGLQFLIQYYNGEERAKGNILERFSAQQFPDLHSELNLSSLELGDSALYFCASSARGTLKNIQYFGAGTRLSVL.